These 16 T cell receptor beta chains were all obtained from the same sample, sequenced in a study of shared clonotypes between healthy human individuals. Assay: immunoSEQ multiplex PCR; the TCRdb copy retains only in-frame clones and omits some. The data hold approximately 1.5 million clones, with around 98.5% observed a single time. The sample taken for sequencing was naive CD4+ T cells sorted from blood. Subset here: CD45RA+ positively selected. These receptors were obtained from a man between 25 and 39 years old in good health.

The genes are TRBV7-2 and TRBJ2-1; D is unclear. CDR3 length: 13 amino acids. Germline V CDR1 and CDR2: SGHTA, FQGNSA. V lost 1 base and J lost 8, with 9 bases in between. CDR3 loop: CASSLVPIDEQFF. The DNA for the CDR3 is TGTGCCAGCAGCTTAGTCCCCATCGATGAGCAGTTCTTC.

The genes are TRBV29-1 and TRBJ2-1; 13 bases agree with TRBD2. V shed 6 bases, J shed 7 bases, and the junction held 12 bases outside the gene matches. Germline V CDR1 and CDR2: SQVTM, ANQGSEA. The CDR3 is 16 amino acids. The CDR3 DNA follows: TGCAGCGTGCGACAACTAGCGGGAGGGGTTAAAAATGAGCAGTTCTTC. Translation: CSVRQLAGGVKNEQFF.

The chain is built from TRBV7-3 and TRBJ2-3, with a possible D match to TRBD1 (6 bases). V was clipped by 6 bases and J by 1 base, with 17 bases between them. This CDR3 is built from 16 residues. Germline lookup yields CDR1 SGHTA and CDR2 FQGTGA. The CDR3, as DNA: TGTGCCAGCAGTTACAATCCAGCAGGGGGCACAGATACGCAGTATTTT. Encoded protein: CASSYNPAGGTDTQYF.

The V call is TRBV6-5, the J call TRBJ2-5; 11 bases line up with TRBD2. This CDR3 contains 15 residues. Germline-derived CDR1 and CDR2 are MNHEY and SVGAGI. V dropped 5 bases and J dropped 2; count of bases not matched to a gene: 4. For the CDR3, the DNA is TGTGCCAGCAGTCTCCGACTAGCGGGACAAGAGACCCAGTACTTC. As protein: CASSLRLAGQETQYF.

Comments on this clone: The identical CDR3 is also encoded by other nucleotide sequences in the sample. This rearrangement joins TRBV15 to TRBJ2-2; maybe TRBD2 (5 bases). This CDR3 spans 14 amino acids. The V gene lost 0 bases and the J gene lost 5 bases, with 7 bases spanning the gap. Per the germline V gene, CDR1 is LNHNV and CDR2 is YYDKDF (reference sequence). CDR3 coding DNA: TGTGCCACCAGCAGAGATCGGGGAACCGGGGAGCTGTTTTTT. The encoded protein is CATSRDRGTGELFF.

The V gene is TRBV6-1, the J gene TRBJ2-1; TRBD1 matches 10 bases. V gave up 9 bases and J gave up 4 bases; unmatched junction bases: 6. The germline gives CDR1 MNHNS, CDR2 SASEGT. The CDR3 spans 14 residues. The CDR3: CASDRGLEYNEQFF. The CDR3 coding sequence is TGTGCCAGTGACAGGGGGCTAGAGTACAATGAGCAGTTCTTC.

V usage is TRBV5-8 and J usage is TRBJ1-5, with a tentative D call TRBD1 (6 bases). CDR3 length equals 14 residues. Trimming shortened V by 4 bases and J by 7 bases, and 15 bases separated the two germline ends. CDR1 and CDR2 from the germline V gene are SGHTS and YDEGEE. The CDR3 loop reads CASSRGVGGQPQHF. CDR3 bases: TGTGCCAGCAGCCGGGGAGTAGGGGGGCAGCCCCAGCATTTT.

The chain employs TRBV7-9 and TRBJ2-1; D possibly corresponds to TRBD2 (7 bases). The germline V gene encodes CDR1 SEHNR and CDR2 FQNEAQ (reference sequence). Trimming cost V 5 bases and J 3 bases, with 17 bases left between them. The CDR3 is 16 residues long. The CDR3 reads CASSQGSGGRYNEQFF. The CDR3 DNA reads TGTGCCAGCAGCCAGGGGTCGGGAGGCCGCTACAATGAGCAGTTCTTC.

In nucleotides, the CDR3 is TGCGCCAGCAGCCACAGATTGATGGGTTCGACCGGGGAGCTGTTTTTT. Protein sequence: CASSHRLMGSTGELFF. The V gene is TRBV5-1, the J gene TRBJ2-2; D is unresolved. Germline V gene data show CDR1 as SGHRS and CDR2 as YFSETQ. The CDR3 consists of 16 residues. Trimming took off 4 bases at V and 5 bases at J, with 18 bases between the two ends.

The chain carries TRBV7-6 and TRBJ1-5; D remains ambiguous. Trimming cost V 5 bases and J 6 bases, with 14 bases left between them. The CDR3 loop spans 14 amino acids. From germline, CDR1 is SGHVS and CDR2 FNYEAQ. The CDR3 sequence: CASSARALGQPQHF. The CDR3 DNA sequence: TGTGCCAGCAGCGCCCGGGCCCTCGGTCAGCCCCAGCATTTT.

V and J are TRBV5-1 and TRBJ2-7; no clear D. The length of the CDR3 is 14 residues. V was pared by 0 bases and J by 0 bases, with 7 bases between. Per the germline V gene, CDR1 is SGHRS and CDR2 is YFSETQ. The DNA for the CDR3 is TGCGCCAGCAGCTTGGAGAATTACTCCTACGAGCAGTACTTC. Residues: CASSLENYSYEQYF. The variable domain in full, completed from reference TRBV5-1 and TRBJ2-7, reads KAGVTQTPRYLIKTRGQQVTLSCSPISGHRSVSWYQQTPGQGLQFLFEYFSETQRNKGNFPGRFSGRQFSNSRSEMNVSTLELGDSALYLCASSLENYSYEQYFGPGTRLTVT.

To note about this clone: Other DNA variants within this sample encode the same CDR3. The chain recombines TRBV9 with TRBJ2-5; the D gene is possibly TRBD1 (6 bases). CDR1 and CDR2 from the germline V gene are SGDLS and YYNGEE. Trimming removed 2 bases from V and 4 bases from J, with 12 bases in between. The CDR3 length is 14 residues. This CDR3 is CASSVPGQGETQYF. CDR3 bases: TGTGCCAGCAGCGTTCCGGGACAAGGAGAGACCCAGTACTTC.

This sequence joins TRBV29-1 and TRBJ2-5; D gene ambiguous. Germline V lookup: CDR1 SQVTM, CDR2 ANQGSEA. Trimming left V 8 bases short and J 2 bases short, with 9 bases between. This CDR3 comprises 11 residues. Here the CDR3 reads CSPRIQETQYF. CDR3 coding DNA: TGCAGCCCACGGATTCAAGAGACCCAGTACTTC.

The chain employs TRBV18 and TRBJ2-3; 7 positions match TRBD2. V trimming: 6 bases; J trimming: 0 bases; junction bases outside the gene matches: 3. The CDR3 has 14 amino acids. Per the germline V gene, CDR1 is KGHSH and CDR2 is LQKENI. Here the CDR3 reads CASSSGTSTDTQYF. CDR3 nucleotide sequence: TGTGCCAGCTCCAGCGGGACTAGCACAGATACGCAGTATTTT.

The chain is built from TRBV5-4 and TRBJ2-3; 10 nucleotides line up with TRBD2. The germline V gene has CDR1 SGHNT and CDR2 YYREEE (reference sequence). V shed 0 bases, J shed 8 bases, and the junction held 3 bases outside the gene matches. The CDR3 spans 14 residues. DNA of the CDR3: TGTGCCAGCAGCTTGGGCTTAGCGGGAGGTACGCAGTATTTT. As protein: CASSLGLAGGTQYF.

The chain carries TRBV6-5 and TRBJ2-7, with a weak D call TRBD1 (6 bases). The germline gives CDR1 MNHEY, CDR2 SVGAGI. Trimming cost V 2 bases and J 8 bases, with 16 bases left between them. This CDR3 is 14 amino acids long. The CDR3 loop is CASSYDLGQGKQYF. DNA of the CDR3: TGTGCCAGCAGTTACGATTTAGGCCAGGGGAAGCAGTACTTC.